The clone carrying this T cell receptor (beta chain) was detected ten times or more. Its antigen is not identified. The data belong to a study of molecular identifiers for immune sequencing clone quantification. Looking at the study overall: Four portions were sequenced after RNA from around 20,000 or 100,000 naive CD8 cells was split five ways in replicates.

Via MiXCR, TCRdb re-called the PCR reads, giving one row per CDR3 protein. Of over 300,000 distinct CDR3 sequences listed, roughly a quarter are singletons. Naive CD8 T cell sorting was performed on the CD8+CD4-CCR7+CD45RA+ phenotype. The CDR3 runs 11 residues. The V end was cut by 8 bases, the J end by 1 base, with 6 bases between. The V gene's germline CDR1 is MDHEN and CDR2 SYDVKM. Study-wide findings and caveats: Jurkat TCR RNA spiked in from one cell could reportedly be detected among 1.1 million or so naive cells. Clones that had above 20 RNA copies took up over 97% of effector molecules but under 1% in naive cells.

Material: naive CD8+ T cells from blood, with Jurkat cell RNA spiked in. Subset meaning: FACS-sorted CD8+CD4-CCR7+CD45RA+ naive T cells. The V call is TRBV28, the J call TRBJ2-7; no firm D call. The origin of this receptor is a human donor in good health. Some libraries in this study had Jurkat cell RNA spiked in. CDR3 loop: CASQASYEQYF. The DNA for the CDR3 is TGTGCCAGCCAAGCGTCCTACGAGCAGTACTTC.